These T cell receptor beta chains were read from a single sample in a study of T cell changes during pregnancy in multiple sclerosis. Assay: immunoSEQ multiplex PCR; the TCRdb copy retains only in-frame clones and omits some. The sample lists 75,000 to 95,000 clones; around 93% were seen once. Sequencing used peripheral blood, obtained in the second trimester of pregnancy. These receptors originate from a female donor with multiple sclerosis, enrolled in a pregnancy study. The CDR3 runs from the conserved cysteine through the conserved F or W. D genes are given only for firm matches. The listing skips clone size in some rows; elsewhere it reads once, few, many or a size class.

V gene	J gene	D gene	clone size	CDR3 length	CDR3 protein	CDR3 DNA
TRBV5-1	TRBJ2-1	-	-	15	CASSLSNGSYNEQFF	TGCGCCAGCAGCTTAAGTAACGGTTCCTACAATGAGCAGTTCTTC
TRBV28	TRBJ1-2	-	-	18	CASRLLTRMDFSAGGYTF	TGTGCCAGCAGACTACTCACCCGCATGGACTTCTCAGCAGGTGGCTACACCTTC
TRBV29-1	TRBJ1-1	-	few	13	CSVGAGQGTEAFF	TGCAGCGTTGGTGCAGGTCAGGGTACTGAAGCTTTCTTT
TRBV6-1	TRBJ2-7	-	-	16	CASSVTEPVQSYEQYF	TGTGCCAGCAGTGTGACAGAACCTGTACAAAGCTACGAGCAGTACTTC
TRBV30	TRBJ2-7	-	-	13	CAWSLTGNDEQYF	TGTGCCTGGAGTTTAACAGGGAACGACGAGCAGTACTTC
TRBV18	TRBJ1-1	-	-	13	CASSPGARGEAFF	TGTGCCAGCTCACCAGGGGCGCGGGGTGAAGCTTTCTTT
TRBV6-1	TRBJ2-5	-	-	15	CASSGATVSGETQYF	TGTGCCAGCAGTGGAGCAACGGTAAGCGGAGAGACCCAGTACTTC
TRBV28	TRBJ2-5	TRBD1	-	15	CASSADGQGLETQYF	TGTGCCAGCAGCGCCGACGGACAGGGTTTGGAGACCCAGTACTTC
TRBV9	TRBJ1-3	-	-	16	CASSPTTGSSGNTIYF	TGTGCCAGCAGCCCAACTACAGGGTCCTCTGGAAACACCATATATTTT
TRBV14	TRBJ1-1	TRBD1	few	12	CASSPRDSEAFF	TGTGCCAGCAGCCCCCGGGACAGTGAAGCTTTCTTT
TRBV27	TRBJ1-2	-	-	13	CASSLSGTNGYTF	TGTGCCAGCAGTTTGTCCGGGACAAATGGCTACACCTTC
TRBV25-1	TRBJ1-4	-	-	15	CASSDFTMNNEKLFF	TGTGCCAGCAGTGATTTTACAATGAATAATGAAAAACTGTTTTTT
TRBV19	TRBJ1-2	-	-	13	CASSINLVYGYTF	TGTGCCAGTAGTATAAACTTGGTCTATGGCTACACCTTC
TRBV7-9	TRBJ1-3	-	-	16	CASSPQRQLSGNTIYF	TGTGCCAGCAGCCCCCAAAGACAGCTCTCTGGAAACACCATATATTTT
TRBV6-6	TRBJ2-7	TRBD2	-	16	CASSYSGGRPSYEQYF	TGTGCCAGCAGTTACTCTGGCGGGAGACCCTCCTACGAGCAGTACTTC
TRBV5-1	TRBJ2-5	-	-	13	CASSLSREETQYF	TGCGCCAGCAGCTTGTCCAGGGAAGAGACCCAGTACTTC
TRBV2	TRBJ2-7	TRBD1	-	16	CASSEYVDRSTYEQYF	TGTGCCAGCAGTGAATACGTGGACAGGTCCACCTACGAGCAGTACTTC
TRBV15	TRBJ1-1	TRBD1	-	14	CATRAQGGGTEAFF	TGTGCCACCCGGGCTCAGGGGGGCGGGACTGAAGCTTTCTTT
TRBV6-5	TRBJ1-2	TRBD1	few	14	CASTRGGPPHGYTF	TGTGCCAGTACCCGAGGGGGCCCCCCCCATGGCTACACCTTC
TRBV5-4	TRBJ2-7	TRBD1	-	14	CASSPRDSTYEQYF	TGTGCCAGCAGCCCCCGGGACAGCACCTACGAGCAGTACTTC
TRBV7-9	TRBJ1-1	-	-	15	CASSLARGMNTEAFF	TGTGCCAGCAGCTTAGCAAGGGGAATGAACACTGAAGCTTTCTTT
TRBV10-3	TRBJ1-5	-	-	14	CAISEGGFNQPQHF	TGTGCCATCAGTGAAGGGGGTTTTAATCAGCCCCAGCATTTT
TRBV11-2	TRBJ2-2	-	-	19	CASSSPVAGGGHVPGELFF	TGTGCCAGCAGCTCGCCTGTAGCAGGGGGAGGCCATGTACCCGGGGAGCTGTTTTTT
TRBV30	TRBJ1-1	-	-	13	CAWSVFTGTEAFF	TGTGCCTGGAGTGTATTCACGGGGACTGAAGCTTTCTTT